This T cell receptor beta chain comes out of a study of preoperative IRX-2 immunotherapy in early breast cancer. V was trimmed by 8 bases and J by 0 bases, leaving 13 bases between them. The CDR3 extends over 14 amino acids. This table comes from immunoSEQ multiplex PCR, and its TCRdb copy is limited to in-frame clones, with some not included. This sample has tens of thousands of clones, with approximately 77% found just once. This clone has a single count. Noted treatment: preoperative locoregional IRX-2 cytokine immunotherapy. This phase Ib study tested locoregional IRX-2 cytokine immunotherapy given before surgery.

The sample here was lymph node tissue, taken after IRX-2 immunotherapy. The source is a human donor with breast cancer. The rearrangement links TRBV6-7 to TRBJ1-2; tentatively, D is TRBD1 (5 bases). TRBV6-7 is an ORF, with its function uncertain. CDR3 DNA: TGTGCCAGCTCCGGGGGATCAGCTAACTATGGCTACACCTTC. It specifies CASSGGSANYGYTF.